These 27 T cell receptor beta chains came from one sample sequenced in a study of vaccination effects on CD4 cells after COVID-19. Before any sequencing was done, the ViraFEST assay used viral peptide pools to expand antigen-specific CD4+ T cells. Cells that had been cultured for ten to eleven days were the source of isolated CD4+ T cells. Participants got two doses of BNT162b2 or mRNA-1273 vaccine. Some clones are missing from TCRdb's copy, which holds only in-frame ones; the method was immunoSEQ multiplex PCR. The table shows 30,000 or so clones, with over 65% occurring only once. No antigen is known for these receptors. The specimen was CD4+ T cells from PBMCs cultured with HCoV-NL63 spike peptides, collected after COVID-19 vaccination. All receptors come from a human donor who received a COVID-19 vaccine.

This rearrangement joins TRBV29-1 to TRBJ2-3; no reliable D call. CDR3 length equals 12 residues. CDR1 is SQVTM, CDR2 ANQGSEA, per germline. Trimming left V 5 bases short and J 0 bases short, with 6 bases between. DNA for the CDR3: TGCAGCGTTCTAAGTAGCACAGATACGCAGTATTTT. It encodes CSVLSSTDTQYF.

In its sample, this clone was seen a few times. V is TRBV6-5 and J is TRBJ1-2, with 10 positions matching TRBD1. The CDR3 covers 16 residues. Germline assignment: CDR1 MNHEY and CDR2 SVGAGI. Trimming took 2 bases from V and 4 from J; bases not matched to a gene: 7. The CDR3 reads CASSYRRTGGGYGYTF. CDR3 nucleotide sequence: TGTGCCAGCAGTTACAGAAGGACAGGGGGGGGCTATGGCTACACCTTC.

In its sample, this clone was seen a few times. CDR3 DNA: TGTGCCAGCAGTAACGCAATCCGAAGGATCGGGGAGCTGTTTTTT. Its translation is CASSNAIRRIGELFF. The chain couples TRBV11-2 to TRBJ2-2; no clear D gene. Germline assignment: CDR1 SGHAT and CDR2 FQNNGV. The CDR3 sequence is 15 residues long. Trimming stripped 6 bases from V and 7 bases from J, with 18 bases between.

The chain employs TRBV5-1 and TRBJ2-5; possibly TRBD2 for D (6 bases). The CDR3 is 14 amino acids. Germline V gene sequence: CDR1 SGHRS, CDR2 YFSETQ. Trimming removed 3 bases from V and 4 bases from J, with 13 bases in between. For the CDR3, the DNA is TGCGCCAGCAGCTGGAGGGGTGGAATAGAGACCCAGTACTTC. As protein: CASSWRGGIETQYF.

This clone has only one observation. The chain recombines TRBV10-3 with TRBJ2-4, with D hard to call. Trimming took off 0 bases at V and 0 bases at J, with 12 bases between the two ends. Per the germline V gene, CDR1 is ENHRY and CDR2 is SYGVKD. The CDR3 spans 17 residues. In DNA, the CDR3 is TGTGCCATCAGTGAGTCGGAAGTGTTAATAGCCAAAAACATTCAGTACTTC. Its translation is CAISESEVLIAKNIQYF.

CDR3 DNA: TGTGCCAGCAGCCTCAATCAGCCCCAGCATTTT. This translates into CASSLNQPQHF. The gene calls are TRBV5-8 and TRBJ1-5; D is uncertain. The V gene lost 4 bases and the J gene lost 3 bases, with 2 bases spanning the gap. This CDR3 is built from 11 residues. CDR1 is SGHTS, CDR2 YDEGEE, per germline.

V gene TRBV6-5 combines with J gene TRBJ1-2; the D is unclear. Germline CDR1 and CDR2: MNHEY and SVGAGI. Trimming shortened V by 5 bases and J by 3 bases, and 13 bases separated the two germline ends. The CDR3 length is 14 residues. The CDR3 nucleotides are TGTGCCAGCAGTCAGACCGGGGTCTACTATGGCTACACCTTC. It translates to CASSQTGVYYGYTF.

The V call is TRBV18, the J call TRBJ1-3, with D hard to call. Germline V CDR1 and CDR2: KGHSH, LQKENI. This CDR3 is built from 18 residues. Trimming removed 2 bases at V and 0 bases at J, with 17 bases between. The CDR3 DNA follows: TGTGCCAGCTCACCATTTGCCCCAGGAGATTACTCTGGAAACACCATATATTTT. It translates to CASSPFAPGDYSGNTIYF. The full variable domain, completed using reference TRBV18 and TRBJ1-3, is NAGVMQNPRHLVRRRGQEARLRCSPMKGHSHVYWYRQLPEEGLKFMVYLQKENIIDESGMPKERFSAEFPKEGPSILRIQQVVRGDSAAYFCASSPFAPGDYSGNTIYFGEGSWLTVV.

This clone was observed a few times. V and J are TRBV25-1 and TRBJ2-6; D possibly corresponds to TRBD1 (5 bases). The V gene lost 4 bases and the J gene lost 1 base, with 17 bases spanning the gap. Germline CDR1 is MGHDK and CDR2 is SYGVNS. The CDR3 covers 18 residues. The CDR3 nucleotides read TGTGCCAGCAGTGTACAGGATCCCTATGCATCTGGGGCCAACGTCCTGACTTTC. Protein product: CASSVQDPYASGANVLTF. Using reference TRBV25-1 and TRBJ2-6 for the parts outside the CDR3, the full variable domain is EADIYQTPRYLVIGTGKKITLECSQTMGHDKMYWYQQDPGMELHLIHYSYGVNSTEKGDLSSESTVSRIRTEHFPLTLESARPSHTSQYLCASSVQDPYASGANVLTFGAGSRLTVL.

V and J are TRBV19 and TRBJ1-5; D gene unclear. The germline gives CDR1 LNHDA, CDR2 SQIVND (reference sequence). Trimming took 7 bases from V and 3 from J, leaving 10 bases between them. The CDR3 consists of 13 residues. The CDR3 DNA follows: TGTGCCAGTACCCTTGGACCCAATCAGCCCCAGCATTTT. This codes for CASTLGPNQPQHF.

The count of this clone is one. V and J are TRBV5-4 and TRBJ2-2; 14 bases fit TRBD2. Unmatched junction bases numbered 8, after V lost 6 bases and J lost 7 bases. Per the germline V gene, CDR1 is SGHNT and CDR2 is YYREEE (reference sequence). This CDR3 is built from 16 residues. This CDR3 reads CASTSGLAGVGGELFF. The CDR3 coding sequence is TGTGCCAGCACCTCGGGACTAGCGGGGGTTGGCGGGGAGCTGTTTTTT.

The chain carries TRBV27 and TRBJ2-3; the match to TRBD1 covers 9 bases. Per the germline V gene, CDR1 is MNHEY and CDR2 is SMNVEV (reference sequence). V shed 5 bases and J 5 bases; nucleotides not matched to a gene: 17. This CDR3 contains 18 residues. The CDR3 sequence is CASSPNPQGASGGDTQYF. The CDR3 region has the DNA TGTGCCAGCAGTCCCAACCCACAGGGGGCCTCAGGGGGAGATACGCAGTATTTT.

The chain uses TRBV7-7 and TRBJ2-1, with D perhaps TRBD2 (7 bases). The CDR3 is 15 amino acids. V was shortened by 0 bases and J by 9 bases, with 15 bases between the two germline ends. CDR1 and CDR2 (germline): SSHAT, FNYEAQ (reference sequence). The CDR3 is CASSLAAGATLEQFF. CDR3 DNA sequence: TGTGCCAGCAGCTTAGCTGCGGGGGCTACACTTGAGCAGTTCTTC.

This clone turned up a few times. This rearrangement joins TRBV19 to TRBJ1-5; TRBD1 agrees at 7 bases. This CDR3 is 15 amino acids long. Germline-derived CDR1 and CDR2 are LNHDA and SQIVND (reference sequence). V shed 7 bases, J shed 0 bases, and the junction held 6 bases outside the gene matches. The CDR3 sequence is CASTYRGNSNQPQHF. CDR3 DNA sequence: TGTGCCAGTACCTACAGGGGCAATAGCAATCAGCCCCAGCATTTT.

The V call is TRBV12-3 or TRBV12-4, the J call TRBJ1-2, with D uncertain. This CDR3 is 13 amino acids long. Trimming shortened V by 2 bases and J by 0 bases, and 4 bases separated the two germline ends. Written as DNA, the CDR3 is TGTGCCAGCAGTTTATTAGCTAACTATGGCTACACCTTC. Residues: CASSLLANYGYTF.

The chain is built from TRBV19 and TRBJ2-6; D unresolved. V was cut by 7 bases and J by 1 base, with 8 bases left in between. Germline V gene sequence: CDR1 LNHDA, CDR2 SQIVND (reference sequence). The CDR3 has 14 residues. The CDR3 spells CASIGTSGANVLTF. The CDR3, as DNA: TGTGCCAGTATTGGAACATCTGGGGCCAACGTCCTGACTTTC.

This clone was seen a single time. This sequence joins TRBV19 and TRBJ2-5; 9 bases are shared with TRBD2. This CDR3 region has 18 residues. Germline V lookup: CDR1 LNHDA, CDR2 SQIVND (reference sequence). The trim removed 0 bases at V and 7 bases at J, leaving 15 bases unmatched. CDR3 loop: CASSIEVSSGVTGGTQYF. As DNA, the CDR3 is TGTGCCAGTAGTATAGAGGTTTCTAGCGGGGTAACTGGAGGGACCCAGTACTTC.

The chain is built from TRBV6-1 and TRBJ2-5; maybe TRBD2 (6 bases). With 2 bases removed from V and 5 bases from J, the gap between germline ends came to 18 bases. Germline CDR1 is MNHNS and CDR2 is SASEGT. The length of the CDR3 is 16 residues. CDR3 sequence reads: CASSEYIGRGVETQYF. For the CDR3, the DNA is TGTGCCAGCAGTGAATATATAGGGCGGGGTGTGGAGACCCAGTACTTC.

The chain uses TRBV7-6 and TRBJ1-1, with D possibly being TRBD1 (6 bases). Trimming shortened V by 0 bases and J by 5 bases, and 13 bases separated the two germline ends. The CDR3 totals 15 residues. Per germline, CDR1 SGHVS and CDR2 FNYEAQ. CDR3: CASSLAGGRMTEAFF. In DNA form, the CDR3 reads TGTGCCAGCAGCTTAGCCGGGGGCCGAATGACTGAAGCTTTCTTT.

This rearrangement joins TRBV6-5 to TRBJ2-2, with 7 bases identical to TRBD1. CDR1 is MNHEY, CDR2 SVGAGI, per germline. V lost 4 bases to trimming and J lost 5 bases; unmatched junction nucleotides: 4. The CDR3 runs 14 residues. CDR3 sequence: CASSWGRGTGELFF. The CDR3 DNA follows: TGTGCCAGCAGTTGGGGCAGGGGGACCGGGGAGCTGTTTTTT.

The chain joins TRBV11-2 to TRBJ1-6; D might be TRBD1 (5 bases). The CDR3 runs 15 residues. Germline CDR1 SGHAT, CDR2 FQNNGV. V gave up 5 bases and J gave up 7 bases, with 15 bases separating them. CDR3 region: CASSPGHSLNSPLHF. The CDR3 DNA reads as TGTGCCAGCAGCCCAGGACACTCCTTGAATTCACCCCTCCACTTT. Full variable domain (missing parts from reference TRBV11-2 and TRBJ1-6): EAGVAQSPRYKIIEKRQSVAFWCNPISGHATLYWYQQILGQGPKLLIQFQNNGVVDDSQLPKDRFSAERLKGVDSTLKIQPAKLEDSAVYLCASSPGHSLNSPLHFGNGTRLTVT.

The V gene is TRBV5-1, the J gene TRBJ2-7; 11 bases are shared with TRBD1. The CDR3 extends over 12 amino acids. J gave up 9 bases and V 4 bases, and 3 bases lay outside the gene matches. Germline V gene data show CDR1 as SGHRS and CDR2 as YFSETQ. CDR3 region: CASSPGTGGQYF. The CDR3 coding sequence is TGCGCCAGCAGCCCGGGGACAGGGGGGCAGTACTTC.

This clone was observed a handful of times. The V gene is TRBV18, the J gene TRBJ1-1; TRBD1 might be the D (6 bases). V dropped 2 bases and J dropped 1 base, with 8 bases sitting between them. Germline-derived CDR1 and CDR2 are KGHSH and LQKENI. The CDR3 has 14 amino acids. The CDR3: CASSPAGQNTEAFF. The DNA for the CDR3 is TGTGCCAGCTCACCAGCGGGACAGAACACTGAAGCTTTCTTT.

This chain uses TRBV27 with TRBJ2-3; 9 nucleotides line up with TRBD2. Germline V gene sequence: CDR1 MNHEY, CDR2 SMNVEV (reference sequence). The CDR3 has 17 amino acids. V lost 2 bases, J lost 5 bases, and 11 bases stayed unmatched. The CDR3 protein is CASSLKSAGGSRDTQYF. The CDR3, as DNA: TGTGCCAGCAGTTTAAAATCAGCGGGGGGTTCACGAGATACGCAGTATTTT.

The rearrangement links TRBV5-1 to TRBJ2-6; D is possibly TRBD1 (6 bases). This CDR3 has 19 amino acids. V lost 0 bases, J lost 1 base, and 17 bases lay in between. The germline CDR1 and CDR2 sequences are SGHRS and YFSETQ. Here the CDR3 reads CASSLGLGGPSSGANVLTF. CDR3 nucleotides: TGCGCCAGCAGCTTGGGGTTAGGGGGTCCTTCTTCTGGGGCCAACGTCCTGACTTTC.

The J gene is TRBJ2-3, the V gene TRBV24-1; TRBD2 aligns across 8 bases. Per germline, CDR1 KGHDR and CDR2 SFDVKD. This CDR3 has 14 residues. Trimming took 3 bases from V and 4 from J; bases not matched to a gene: 2. This chain's CDR3 is CATSDPTSADTQYF. CDR3 in DNA: TGTGCCACCAGTGATCCGACTAGCGCAGATACGCAGTATTTT.

This clone was observed a handful of times. The chain couples TRBV6-1 to TRBJ2-4, with no clear D. Germline loops: CDR1 MNHNS, CDR2 SASEGT. The CDR3 is 13 residues long. Trimming cost V 1 base and J 4 bases, with 5 bases left between them. The CDR3 region has the DNA TGTGCCAGCAGTGAAGTACAGAAAAACATTCAGTACTTC. Translating it yields CASSEVQKNIQYF.